This TCR beta chain was documented in a study of cytomegalovirus exposure and HLA in healthy donors. Overall study findings and caveats: Further analysis, carried out later, found HLA-associated TCR beta chains more clonally expanded than equally common other chains. Later analysis showed most CMV-associated TCR beta chains appearing HLA-restricted.

With 60 Vbeta and 13 Jbeta primers, the PCR was carried out. The data were produced by immunoSEQ multiplex PCR, yet TCRdb's version contains in-frame clones alone and is incomplete. Of around 95,000 clones in the sample, around four fifths were seen once. On this clone itself: The antigen remains unidentified.

The CDR3 is 13 residues long. With V trimmed by 4 bases and J by 5 bases, 3 bases remained unmatched. Looked up from germline, CDR1 is LGHNA and CDR2 is YSLEER. The chain links TRBV4-3 to TRBJ2-7, with 9 bases aligning to TRBD1. This TCR came from a man between 25 and 39 years old in good health and CMV-seropositive. Sequences were obtained from PBMCs. The CDR3 DNA follows: TGCGCCAGCAGCCCGGACAGGGGCCACGAGCAGTACTTC. Translating it yields CASSPDRGHEQYF.